This T cell receptor (beta chain) came from a study of blood T cell repertoires in COVID-19. Looking at the study overall: There were acute and convalescent COVID-19 samples, and they came from the United States, Italy and Spain. Sample material is recorded as cDNA or gDNA derived from T cells, B-cell-depleted T cells, or PBMCs.

Trimming pared 5 bases from V and 3 bases from J, leaving 16 bases between. CDR1 SGHVS and CDR2 FNYEAQ come from the germline V gene. The CDR3 has 15 residues. Authors' processing steps: Amplification of reference gene primers provided the estimated nucleated cell counts. Sequencing was performed with immunoSEQ multiplex PCR; in TCRdb, only in-frame clones are kept and a portion is missing. The V and J calls and the clone size are those of that table, but D and trimming were determined from the DNA. The sample records some 140,000 clones, 65% to 80% being singletons. The specimen was peripheral blood. The receptor's source is a man older than 75 with acute or convalescent COVID-19. The V gene is TRBV7-6, the J gene TRBJ1-1, with D tentatively TRBD1 (5 bases). The DNA of the CDR3 is TGTGCCAGCAGCAGCGGGGCGGGAGGGTACACTGAAGCTTTCTTT. Protein: CASSSGAGGYTEAFF.